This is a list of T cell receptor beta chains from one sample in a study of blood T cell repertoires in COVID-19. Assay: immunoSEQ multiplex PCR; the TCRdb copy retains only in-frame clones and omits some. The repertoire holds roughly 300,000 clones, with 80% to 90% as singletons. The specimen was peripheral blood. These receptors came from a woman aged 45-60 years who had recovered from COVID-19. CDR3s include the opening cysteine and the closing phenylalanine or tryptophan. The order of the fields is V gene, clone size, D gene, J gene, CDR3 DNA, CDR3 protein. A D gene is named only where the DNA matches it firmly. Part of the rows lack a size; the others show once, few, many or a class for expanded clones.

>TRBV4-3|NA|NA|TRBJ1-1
TGCGCCAGCAGCCAAGGTGTCGGGTCCGGGGAGGCTTTCTTT
CASSQGVGSGEAFF
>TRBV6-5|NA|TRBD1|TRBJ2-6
TGTGCCAACAGGGGGCATGGGGCCAACGTCCTGACTTTC
CANRGHGANVLTF
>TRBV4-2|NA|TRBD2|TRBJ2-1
TGTGCCAGCAGCCATCCCAAGGGACTAGCAGGCGGGAATGAGCAGTTCTTC
CASSHPKGLAGGNEQFF
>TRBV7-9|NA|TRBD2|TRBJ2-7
TGTGCCAGCAGCCCCCGACGGGGGGGCGCCTACGAGCAGTACTTC
CASSPRRGGAYEQYF
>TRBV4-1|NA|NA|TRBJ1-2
TGCGCCAGCAGCCAAGACCTCTCAGGAGGGGCGTCGAGGGGCTACACCTTC
CASSQDLSGGASRGYTF
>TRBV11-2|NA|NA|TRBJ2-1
TGTGCCAGCAGCTTAGACTTCCTTTCCAATGAGCAGTTCTTC
CASSLDFLSNEQFF
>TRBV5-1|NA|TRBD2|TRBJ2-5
TGCGCCAGCAGCTACGGGACTAGCGGGGGGTACCAAGAGACCCAGTACTTC
CASSYGTSGGYQETQYF
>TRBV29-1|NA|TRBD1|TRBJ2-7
TGCAGCGTTGGGAGGACAGGGGGCTACGAGCAGTACTTC
CSVGRTGGYEQYF
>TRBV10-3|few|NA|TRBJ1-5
TGTGCCATCAGTCGGTCCCAGGGTTTCGTTCAGCCCCAGCATTTT
CAISRSQGFVQPQHF
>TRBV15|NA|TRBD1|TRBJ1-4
TGTGCCACCAGCAGGGACAGGGGAACTAATGAAAAACTGTTTTTT
CATSRDRGTNEKLFF
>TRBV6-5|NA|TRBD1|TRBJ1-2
TGTGCCAGCAGTTCCGGGGACAGGGGGCTGGTTGGCTACACCTTC
CASSSGDRGLVGYTF
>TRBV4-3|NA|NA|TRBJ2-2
TGCGCCAGCAGCCAAGATCGGGGCGGGGAGCTGTTTTTT
CASSQDRGGELFF
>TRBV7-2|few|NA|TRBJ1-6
TGTGCCAGCAGCTTATTGGCCAGCGTTAATTCACCCCTCCACTTT
CASSLLASVNSPLHF